What follows describes a single T cell receptor (beta chain). This specimen comes from a study of blood T cell repertoires in COVID-19. As for the study in general: Samples of COVID-19 (acute and convalescent) were obtained from the United States, Italy and Spain. From T cells, B-cell-depleted T cells, or PBMCs came the material, which was cDNA or gDNA.

Per the study methods: Amplification of reference gene primers was used by the study to estimate nucleated cell counts. TCRdb's table, derived via immunoSEQ multiplex PCR, lists solely in-frame clones and lacks some. V, J and clone size derive from that table, while D and trimming were established from the DNA sequence. The sample shows 95,000 to 110,000 clones, 90% to 95% of them seen only once. The germline CDR1 and CDR2 sequences are SGDLS and YYNGEE. The CDR3 totals 15 residues. V was clipped by 3 bases and J by 0 bases, with 7 bases between them. This TCR derives from a human donor in a cohort sampled during active COVID-19. The V gene is TRBV9, the J gene TRBJ2-6; no reliable D call. Material for sequencing was peripheral blood. The CDR3 DNA sequence: TGTGCCAGCAGCGGGGCAACCTCTGGGGCCAACGTCCTGACTTTC. Protein: CASSGATSGANVLTF.